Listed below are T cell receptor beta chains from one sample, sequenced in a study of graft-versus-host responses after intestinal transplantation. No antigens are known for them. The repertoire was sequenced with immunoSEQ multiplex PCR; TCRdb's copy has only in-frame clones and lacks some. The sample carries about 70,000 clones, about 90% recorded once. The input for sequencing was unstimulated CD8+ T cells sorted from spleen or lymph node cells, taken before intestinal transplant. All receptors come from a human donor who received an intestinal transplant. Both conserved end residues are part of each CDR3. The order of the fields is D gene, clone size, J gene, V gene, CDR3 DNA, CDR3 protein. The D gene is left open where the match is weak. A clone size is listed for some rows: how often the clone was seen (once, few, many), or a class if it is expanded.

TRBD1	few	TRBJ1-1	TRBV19	TGTGCCAGTAGTATAGGCGGCACAGGGGCCACTGAAGCTTTCTTT	CASSIGGTGATEAFF
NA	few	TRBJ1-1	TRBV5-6	TGTGCCAGCAGCTCCGGACAGTTCGAAGCTTTCTTT	CASSSGQFEAFF
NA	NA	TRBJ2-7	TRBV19	TGTGCCAGTAGGTGGGCCAACGAGCAGTACTTC	CASRWANEQYF
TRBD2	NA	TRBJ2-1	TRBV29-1	TGCAGCGCCGGGGGGAATGAGCAGTTCTTC	CSAGGNEQFF
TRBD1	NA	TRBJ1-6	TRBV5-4	TGTGCCAGCAGGGTTACAGGGGCGTTTGCGAATTCACCCCTCCACTTT	CASRVTGAFANSPLHF
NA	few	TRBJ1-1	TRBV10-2	TGCGCCAGCAGTGAGGTCCAAATGAACACTGAAGCTTTCTTT	CASSEVQMNTEAFF
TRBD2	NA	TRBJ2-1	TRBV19	TGTGCCAGTAGTATAGCGGGAGGCGATGAGCAGTTCTTC	CASSIAGGDEQFF
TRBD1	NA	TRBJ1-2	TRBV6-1	TGTGCCAGCAGCGTGGGACAGGAGGCCTTCTATGGCTACACCTTC	CASSVGQEAFYGYTF
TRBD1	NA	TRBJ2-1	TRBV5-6	TGTGCCAGCAGCTGGGGGACAGGGACGCAGTTCTTC	CASSWGTGTQFF
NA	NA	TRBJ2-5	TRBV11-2	TGTGCCAGCAGCTCCCCAAAAGAGACCCAGTACTTC	CASSSPKETQYF
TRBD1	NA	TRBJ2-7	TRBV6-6	TGTGCCAGCAGTTACCCGCGGACAGGGGTCCACGAGCAGTACTTC	CASSYPRTGVHEQYF
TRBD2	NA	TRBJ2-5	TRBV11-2	TGTGCCAGCAGCTTAGAGGGGACTAGGGGAGAGACCCAGTACTTC	CASSLEGTRGETQYF
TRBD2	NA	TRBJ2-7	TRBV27	TGTGCCAGCAGTTTGAGGTTAGGACTAGCCTACGAGCAGTACTTC	CASSLRLGLAYEQYF
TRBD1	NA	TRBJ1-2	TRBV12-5	TGTGCTAGTGGTTCTACAGGGGGTCGAGACTATGGCTACACCTTC	CASGSTGGRDYGYTF
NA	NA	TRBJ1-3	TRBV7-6	TGTGCCAGCAGCTCCTATTTGTTCCTAACCGAGGGTCTCGCTGGAAACACCATATATTTT	CASSSYLFLTEGLAGNTIYF
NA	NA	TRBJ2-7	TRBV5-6	TGTGCCAGCAGCTTGGTCGGCGAGCAGTACTTC	CASSLVGEQYF
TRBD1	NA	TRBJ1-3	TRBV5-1	TGCGCCAGCAGCCCCATGACAGGGGGCCAGGCTGGGGACACCATATATTTT	CASSPMTGGQAGDTIYF
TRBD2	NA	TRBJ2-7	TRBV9	TGTGCCAGCAGCCCTCCGGGGGGCGAGCAGTACTTC	CASSPPGGEQYF
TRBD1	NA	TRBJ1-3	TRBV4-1	TGCGCCAGCAGCCCTAATCGGGGACAGAACTCTGGAAACACCATATATTTT	CASSPNRGQNSGNTIYF
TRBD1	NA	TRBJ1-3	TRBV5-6	TGTGCCAGCAGCTTCGGGACGACAGGGACCATATATTTT	CASSFGTTGTIYF
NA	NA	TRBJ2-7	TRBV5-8	TGTGCCAGCAGTTCTCCAGGGCCCCACGAGCAGTACTTC	CASSSPGPHEQYF
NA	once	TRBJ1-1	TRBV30	TGTGCCTGGAGAAACAACAGGGTCTCTGAAGCTTTCTTT	CAWRNNRVSEAFF